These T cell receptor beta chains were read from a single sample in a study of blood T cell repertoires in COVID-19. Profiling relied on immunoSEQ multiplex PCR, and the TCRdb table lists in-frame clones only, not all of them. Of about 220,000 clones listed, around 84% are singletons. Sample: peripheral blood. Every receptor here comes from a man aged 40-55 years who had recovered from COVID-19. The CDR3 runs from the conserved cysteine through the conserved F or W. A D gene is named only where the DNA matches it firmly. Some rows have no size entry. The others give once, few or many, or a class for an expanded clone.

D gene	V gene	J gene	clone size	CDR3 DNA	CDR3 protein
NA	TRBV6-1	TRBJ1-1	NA	TGTGCCAGCAGTGAAGGTGGAGCAGGGTGGACTGAAGCTTTCTTT	CASSEGGAGWTEAFF
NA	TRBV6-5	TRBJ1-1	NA	TGTGCCAGCAGTTATAGCGAGAACACTGAAGCTTTCTTT	CASSYSENTEAFF
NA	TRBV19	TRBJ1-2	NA	TGTGCCAGTAGTCGCCGGGACTCCTATGGCTACACCTTC	CASSRRDSYGYTF
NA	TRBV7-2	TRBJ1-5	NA	TGTGCCAGCAGCTTACATTGGGGGGATCAGCCCCAGCATTTT	CASSLHWGDQPQHF
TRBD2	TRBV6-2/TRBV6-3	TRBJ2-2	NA	TGTGCCAGCAGCGGACGGGCGGGAGGAGCGAACACCGGGGAGCTGTTTTTT	CASSGRAGGANTGELFF
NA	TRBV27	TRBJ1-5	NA	TGTGCCAGCAGTAAACAAACAGGGTATAATCAGCCCCAGCATTTT	CASSKQTGYNQPQHF
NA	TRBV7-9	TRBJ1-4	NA	TGTGCCAGCAGCCCTAGTGGGTTTGCAACTAATGAAAAACTGTTTTTT	CASSPSGFATNEKLFF
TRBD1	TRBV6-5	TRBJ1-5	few	TGTGCCAGCAGTCCAGGGGGAAGCAATCAGCCCCAGCATTTT	CASSPGGSNQPQHF
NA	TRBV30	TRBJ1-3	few	TGTGCCGGCCAGGGGACCTTACGTCCCTCTGGAAACACCATATATTTT	CAGQGTLRPSGNTIYF
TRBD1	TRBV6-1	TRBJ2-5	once	TGTGCCAGCAGTGATTACAGGGGCCTCGGTGAGACCCAGTACTTC	CASSDYRGLGETQYF
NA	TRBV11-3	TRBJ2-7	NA	TGTGCCAGCAGCTCAAGCTCAACAGGGAGCGACGAGCAGTACTTC	CASSSSSTGSDEQYF
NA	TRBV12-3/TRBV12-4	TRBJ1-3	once	TGTGCCAGCAGTTTAAACAGGGTGGACACCATATATTTT	CASSLNRVDTIYF
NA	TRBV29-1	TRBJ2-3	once	TGCAGCGCCGGACCCGGGAGATTCGCCGGGACAGATACGCAGTATTTT	CSAGPGRFAGTDTQYF
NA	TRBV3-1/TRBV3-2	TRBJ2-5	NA	TGTGCCAGCAGCCAACACTCTCAAGAGACCCAGTACTTC	CASSQHSQETQYF
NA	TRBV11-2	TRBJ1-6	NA	TGTGCCAGCAGTCCCGGAGGGTTTGATTCACCCCTCCACTTT	CASSPGGFDSPLHF
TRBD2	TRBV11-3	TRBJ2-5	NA	TGTGCCAGCAGCTCCCGAAGCGGGGGGTACCAAGAGACCCAGTACTTC	CASSSRSGGYQETQYF
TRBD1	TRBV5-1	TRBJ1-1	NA	TGCGCCAGCAGCTTATTTACAGGGGGCACTGAAGCTTTCTTT	CASSLFTGGTEAFF
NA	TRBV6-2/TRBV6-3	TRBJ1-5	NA	TGTGCCAGCAGTTTTAGCCGGAGAAGCAATCAGCCCCAGCATTTT	CASSFSRRSNQPQHF
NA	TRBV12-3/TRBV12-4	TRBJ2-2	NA	TGTGCCAGCAGGCTTAGCGAGGTCGGGGAGCTGTTTTTT	CASRLSEVGELFF
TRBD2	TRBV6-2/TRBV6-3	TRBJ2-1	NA	TGTGCCAGCAGTTACGTGCGGGGGGAATACAATGAGCAGTTCTTC	CASSYVRGEYNEQFF
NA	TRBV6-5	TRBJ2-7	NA	TGTGCCAGCAGTTACGAGGCAGGGGCCACCTACGAGCAGTACTTC	CASSYEAGATYEQYF
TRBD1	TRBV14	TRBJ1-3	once	TGTGCCAGCAGCCCACCTGGACAGGGCGCAGGAAACACCATATATTTT	CASSPPGQGAGNTIYF
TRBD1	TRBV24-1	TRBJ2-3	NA	TGTGCCACCAGTGATACGGACAGGACAGATACGCAGTATTTT	CATSDTDRTDTQYF
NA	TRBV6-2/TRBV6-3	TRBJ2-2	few	TGTGCCAGCAGTTACGGCGGGAACACCGGGGAGCTGTTTTTT	CASSYGGNTGELFF
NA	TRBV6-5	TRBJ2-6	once	TGTGCCAGCAGCCAGACAGCTTCTGGGGCCAACGTCCTGACTTTC	CASSQTASGANVLTF
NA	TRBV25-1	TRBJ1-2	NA	TGTGCCAGCAGTGAAGTTGGGTTAACCTTCGGGGGCTACACCTTC	CASSEVGLTFGGYTF
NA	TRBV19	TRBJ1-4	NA	TGTGCCAGTAGCCGACAGATCAATGAAAAACTGTTTTTT	CASSRQINEKLFF
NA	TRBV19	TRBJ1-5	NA	TGTGCCAGTAGCCAAGGGACTTATAGCAATCAGCCCCAGCATTTT	CASSQGTYSNQPQHF
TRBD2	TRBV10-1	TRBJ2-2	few	TGCGCCAGCGTACAATCGGGGGGGCGTCGCACCGGGGAGCTGTTTTTT	CASVQSGGRRTGELFF
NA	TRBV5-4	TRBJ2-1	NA	TGTGCCAGCAGCTTGTGGCGGGGCGATGAGCAGTTCTTC	CASSLWRGDEQFF
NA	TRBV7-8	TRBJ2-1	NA	TGTGCCAGCAGCTTCCAGGGCCTGGAGGGGCAGTTCTTC	CASSFQGLEGQFF
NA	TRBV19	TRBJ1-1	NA	TGTGCCAGTAGTATCCCAGGGGCGAACACTGTAGCTTTCTTT	CASSIPGANTVAFF
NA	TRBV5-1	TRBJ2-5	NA	TGCGCCAGCGGGGACACCGAAGGAGGGACCCAGTACTTC	CASGDTEGGTQYF
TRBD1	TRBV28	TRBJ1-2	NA	TGTGCCAGCAGTCCGAAGACAGGGGGACTTGGCTACACCTTC	CASSPKTGGLGYTF
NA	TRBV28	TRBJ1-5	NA	TGTGCCAGCAGTTTCGGGGGTAGCAATCAGCCCCAGCATTTT	CASSFGGSNQPQHF
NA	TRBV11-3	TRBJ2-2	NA	TGTGCCAGCACAGACCAGGGGAGGGTCGGGGAGCTGTTTTTT	CASTDQGRVGELFF
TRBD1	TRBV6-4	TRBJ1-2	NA	TGTGCCAGCATCACCATTGAGAGGGGGCTGAGCTATGGCTACACCTTC	CASITIERGLSYGYTF
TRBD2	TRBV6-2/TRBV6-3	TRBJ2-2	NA	TGTGCCAGCAGCCGGGGGGGGAACGGGGAGCTGTTTTTT	CASSRGGNGELFF
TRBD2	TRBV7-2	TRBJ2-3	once	TGTGCCAGCAGCTTGAGACCTAGCGGGGGGGACACAGATACGCAGTATTTT	CASSLRPSGGDTDTQYF
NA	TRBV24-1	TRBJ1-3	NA	TGTGCCACCAGTGATGACCATGTCGAGGGAATCTCTGGAAACACCATATATTTT	CATSDDHVEGISGNTIYF
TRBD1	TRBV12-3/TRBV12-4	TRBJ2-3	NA	TGTGCCAGCAGCCCGACAGGGCCAGATACGCAGTATTTT	CASSPTGPDTQYF
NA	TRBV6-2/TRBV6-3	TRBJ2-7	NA	TGTGCCAGCAGCCAGCAGGCTGGCAGGGCCCACGAGCAGTACTTC	CASSQQAGRAHEQYF
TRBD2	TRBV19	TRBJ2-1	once	TGTGCCAGTAGCAGGACTAGCGGGCCGGGTTACAATGAGCAGTTCTTC	CASSRTSGPGYNEQFF
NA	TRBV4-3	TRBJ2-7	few	TGCGCCAGCAGCCAAGATCAGGGCAGGGACTACGAGCAGTACTTC	CASSQDQGRDYEQYF
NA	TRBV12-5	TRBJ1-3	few	TGTGCTAGTGGTTTTATACAGGGTAGCGTATATTTT	CASGFIQGSVYF
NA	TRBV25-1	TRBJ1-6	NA	TGTGCCAGCAGTCTTCGACAGGAGAATTCACCCCTCCACTTT	CASSLRQENSPLHF
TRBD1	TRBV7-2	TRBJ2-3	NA	TGTGCCAGCAGCTGGGGACAGGGGAGGTTGGATACGCAGTATTTT	CASSWGQGRLDTQYF
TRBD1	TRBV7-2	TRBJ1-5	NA	TGTGCCAGCAGCTTTACCGGGACAGGGGGCGGTCAGCCCCAGCATTTT	CASSFTGTGGGQPQHF
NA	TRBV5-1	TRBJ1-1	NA	TGCGCCAGCAGCCTCGGCAGGGACACTGAAGCTTTCTTT	CASSLGRDTEAFF
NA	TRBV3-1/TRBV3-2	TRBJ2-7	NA	TGTGCCAGCAGCCAAGGGCAGGTCTCCTACGAGCAGTACTTC	CASSQGQVSYEQYF